These T cell receptor beta chains were read from a single sample in a study of blood T cell repertoires in COVID-19. The protocol was immunoSEQ multiplex PCR, while the TCRdb copy is restricted to in-frame clones and leaves out a portion. The table includes about 130,000 clones, around 82% detected once. The sample was peripheral blood. Receptors originate from a man in his thirties or forties with COVID-19, enrolled during active disease. Each CDR3 is given with its conserved first and last residue. A D gene is named only where the DNA matches it firmly. Not every row has a clone size; where given, it reads once, few, many or a size class.

j_call d_call v_call clone_size cdr3_aa cdr3_nt
TRBJ1-2 TRBD1 TRBV5-6 NA CASSYPGQGHGYTF TGTGCCAGCAGCTACCCGGGACAGGGACATGGCTACACCTTC
TRBJ1-4 NA TRBV1 NA CTSSHPRREGKEEKLFF TGCACCAGCAGCCATCCTCGGCGGGAGGGGAAGGAAGAAAAACTGTTTTTT
TRBJ2-1 NA TRBV27 NA CASQPAAPGNEQFF TGTGCCAGCCAACCAGCGGCCCCGGGCAATGAGCAGTTCTTC
TRBJ1-1 NA TRBV27 NA CASSLGGLGEAFF TGTGCCAGCAGTCTGGGGGGGCTGGGTGAAGCTTTCTTT
TRBJ1-2 TRBD1 TRBV27 NA CASNPSRTGVYGYTF TGTGCCAGCAACCCCTCTCGAACAGGGGTCTATGGCTACACCTTC
TRBJ1-2 NA TRBV6-5 NA CASLGRAYNYGYTF TGTGCCAGCCTGGGCAGGGCATATAACTATGGCTACACCTTC
TRBJ2-5 TRBD2 TRBV3-1/TRBV3-2 NA CASSQGGLAGDQETQYF TGTGCCAGCAGCCAAGGTGGGCTAGCGGGGGACCAAGAGACCCAGTACTTC
TRBJ2-1 TRBD1 TRBV19 NA CASDTGTGGNEQFF TGTGCCAGTGATACCGGGACAGGGGGCAATGAGCAGTTCTTC
TRBJ2-5 TRBD1 TRBV7-9 NA CASSSRTGRETQYF TGTGCCAGCAGCTCCAGGACAGGGAGAGAGACCCAGTACTTC
TRBJ1-3 NA TRBV6-5 NA CASSYRAGNTIYF TGTGCCAGCAGTTACCGGGCTGGAAACACCATATATTTT
TRBJ2-5 TRBD2 TRBV19 NA CASSSRLAGGQETQYF TGTGCCAGTAGTTCCAGACTAGCGGGAGGCCAAGAGACCCAGTACTTC
TRBJ2-1 TRBD1 TRBV6-5 once CASSTGTGTNEQFF TGTGCCAGCAGTACTGGGACAGGGACCAATGAGCAGTTCTTC
TRBJ2-1 NA TRBV24-1 few CATSDLSEGRPFYEQFF TGTGCCACCAGTGACCTAAGCGAGGGAAGGCCCTTTTATGAGCAGTTCTTC
TRBJ2-7 TRBD1 TRBV19 NA CASSIARDSSYEQYF TGTGCCAGTAGTATAGCACGGGACAGCTCCTACGAGCAGTACTTC
TRBJ1-5 NA TRBV5-5 NA CASSPDTGERPQHF TGTGCCAGCAGCCCGGACACGGGGGAGCGACCCCAGCATTTT
TRBJ2-7 TRBD2 TRBV14 NA CASSQGASGHGEQYF TGTGCCAGCAGCCAAGGTGCTAGCGGACATGGCGAGCAGTACTTC
TRBJ1-2 TRBD1 TRBV7-8 NA CASSPGTGGPYGYTF TGTGCCAGCAGCCCTGGGACAGGGGGACCTTATGGCTACACCTTC
TRBJ2-7 TRBD2 TRBV11-1 NA CASGSGGYEQYF TGTGCCAGCGGCTCGGGGGGCTACGAGCAGTACTTC
TRBJ2-7 NA TRBV18 NA CASSPGSEGQTTYEQYF TGTGCCAGCTCACCAGGCTCGGAGGGACAGACAACCTACGAGCAGTACTTC
TRBJ2-7 NA TRBV12-3/TRBV12-4 NA CASSPAGAHEQYF TGTGCCAGCAGCCCTGCAGGGGCCCACGAGCAGTACTTC
TRBJ1-2 NA TRBV11-3 few CASSLEGFGYTF TGTGCCAGCAGCTTGGAGGGGTTTGGCTACACCTTC
TRBJ1-2 NA TRBV2 NA CASSDISPTIGYTF TGTGCCAGCAGTGATATTTCCCCAACTATTGGCTACACCTTC
TRBJ2-2 NA TRBV6-5 NA CATSWTEGSGELFF TGTGCCACGTCCTGGACGGAGGGGTCAGGGGAGCTGTTTTTT
TRBJ1-1 NA TRBV28 NA CASSGGGVVNTEAFF TGTGCCAGCAGCGGAGGGGGGGTGGTGAACACTGAAGCTTTCTTT
TRBJ2-1 TRBD2 TRBV28 few CASRDLRAGGPDEQFF TGTGCCAGCAGAGACTTGAGGGCGGGAGGGCCGGATGAGCAGTTCTTC
TRBJ2-3 NA TRBV9 NA CASSANHRGGTDTQYF TGTGCCAGCAGCGCGAACCACAGGGGGGGTACAGATACGCAGTATTTT
TRBJ1-6 NA TRBV6-5 NA CASSYQKYNSPLHF TGTGCCAGCAGTTACCAGAAATATAATTCACCCCTCCACTTT
TRBJ1-4 NA TRBV6-5 NA CASRREVGEKLFF TGTGCCAGCAGACGGGAGGTCGGTGAAAAACTGTTTTTT
TRBJ1-4 NA TRBV7-9 NA CASSSSAGEKLFF TGTGCCAGCAGCTCTTCAGCGGGTGAAAAACTGTTTTTT
TRBJ1-3 NA TRBV4-1 few CASSQVTVSSGNTIYF TGCGCCAGCAGCCAAGTTACGGTTAGCTCTGGAAACACCATATATTTT
TRBJ1-5 NA TRBV5-4 NA CASSLGLDQGHQPQHF TGTGCCAGCAGCTTGGGCCTGGATCAGGGGCATCAGCCCCAGCATTTT
TRBJ2-7 TRBD2 TRBV3-1/TRBV3-2 NA CASSQASGAYEQYF TGTGCCAGCAGCCAAGCTAGCGGGGCCTACGAGCAGTACTTC
TRBJ2-1 NA TRBV11-3 NA CASSLNSPSSYNEQFF TGTGCCAGCAGCTTAAACTCCCCGAGCTCCTACAATGAGCAGTTCTTC
TRBJ2-7 NA TRBV7-2 NA CASSLLSEQYF TGTGCCAGCAGCTTACTGTCCGAGCAGTACTTC
TRBJ1-5 NA TRBV6-1 NA CASSDQQPQHF TGTGCCAGCAGTGACCAACAGCCCCAGCATTTT